Listed here is a single T cell receptor beta chain. The data originate from a study of control samples from healthy donors and cancer patients. Assay: immunoSEQ multiplex PCR; the TCRdb copy retains only in-frame clones and omits some. The sample has roughly 80,000 clones; about 90% are singletons. Unmatched junction bases numbered 5, after V lost 6 bases and J lost 10 bases. The CDR3 has 12 residues. The chain combines TRBV12-3 or TRBV12-4 with TRBJ1-5, with 8 bases fitting TRBD1. Input material: PBMCs. The receptor's source is a woman between 55 and 75 years old with head and neck cancer. CDR3 residues: CASSRTGFPQHF. For the CDR3, the DNA is TGTGCCAGCAGCCGGACAGGGTTTCCCCAGCATTTT.